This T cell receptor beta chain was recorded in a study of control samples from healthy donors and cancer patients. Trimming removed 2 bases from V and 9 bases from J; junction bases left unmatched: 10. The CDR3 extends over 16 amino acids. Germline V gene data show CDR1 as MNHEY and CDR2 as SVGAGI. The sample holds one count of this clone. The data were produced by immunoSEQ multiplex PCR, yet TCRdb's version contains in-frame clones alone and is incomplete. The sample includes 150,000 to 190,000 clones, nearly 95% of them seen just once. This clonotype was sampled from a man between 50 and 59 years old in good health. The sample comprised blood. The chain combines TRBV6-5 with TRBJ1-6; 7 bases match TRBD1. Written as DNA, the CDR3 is TGTGCCAGCAGTTACGCTTCCGGGACAGCGAGTTCACCCCTCCACTTT. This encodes CASSYASGTASSPLHF.